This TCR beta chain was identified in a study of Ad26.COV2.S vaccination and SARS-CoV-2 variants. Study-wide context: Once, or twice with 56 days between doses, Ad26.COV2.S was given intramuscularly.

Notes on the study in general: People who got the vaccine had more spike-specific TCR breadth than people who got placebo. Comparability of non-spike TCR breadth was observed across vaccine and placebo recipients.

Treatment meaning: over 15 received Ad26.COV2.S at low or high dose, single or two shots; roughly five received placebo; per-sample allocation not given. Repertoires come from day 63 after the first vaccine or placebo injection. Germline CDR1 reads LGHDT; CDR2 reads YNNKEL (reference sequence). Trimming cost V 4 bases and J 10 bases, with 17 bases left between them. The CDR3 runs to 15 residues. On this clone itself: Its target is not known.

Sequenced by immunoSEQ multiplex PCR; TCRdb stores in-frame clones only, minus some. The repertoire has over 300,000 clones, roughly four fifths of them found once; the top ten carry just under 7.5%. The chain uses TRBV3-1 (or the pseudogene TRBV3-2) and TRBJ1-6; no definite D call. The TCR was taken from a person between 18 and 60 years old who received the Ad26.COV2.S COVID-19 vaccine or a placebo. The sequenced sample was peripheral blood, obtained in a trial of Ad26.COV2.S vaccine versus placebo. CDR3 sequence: CASSRGRGTNSPLHF. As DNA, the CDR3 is TGTGCCAGCAGCCGAGGGCGGGGTACCAACTCACCCCTCCACTTT.